A selection of T cell receptor beta chains follows, all from one sample in a study of a mutant IDH1 vaccine in newly diagnosed glioma. Some clones are missing from TCRdb's copy, which holds only in-frame ones; the method was immunoSEQ multiplex PCR. The sample lists about 54,000 clones; 80% to 90% were seen once. The sample in question was PBMCs, obtained from a glioma patient treated with radiotherapy, temozolomide or both. These receptors were collected from a young man with glioma. Both conserved end residues are part of each CDR3. The D gene is left open where the match is weak. Some rows mark clone size as missing; the rest say once, few, many or name a class of expanded clone.

d_call j_call clone_size v_call cdr3_aa cdr3_nt
TRBD1 TRBJ1-1 few TRBV6-4 CASSKTAGGSHTEAFF TGTGCCAGCAGTAAAACGGCAGGGGGGAGTCACACTGAAGCTTTCTTT
. TRBJ1-1 . TRBV29-1 CSACVPQGITEAFF TGCAGCGCTTGTGTTCCTCAGGGGATCACTGAAGCTTTCTTT
. TRBJ2-3 once TRBV5-6 CASSLKGWGWRRTQYF TGTGCCAGCAGCTTGAAAGGTTGGGGCTGGCGGAGGACGCAGTATTTT
TRBD1 TRBJ1-4 few TRBV2 CASRPRQGGNEKLFF TGTGCCAGCAGACCTCGACAGGGAGGTAATGAAAAACTGTTTTTT
. TRBJ1-5 . TRBV7-2 CASSLAGRGASSNQPQHF TGTGCCAGCAGCTTAGCGGGTAGGGGGGCATCCAGCAATCAGCCCCAGCATTTT
. TRBJ1-1 . TRBV18 CASSPPNKDTEAFF TGTGCCAGCTCACCGCCCAACAAGGACACTGAAGCTTTCTTT
. TRBJ1-1 few TRBV27 CASSRFLDSNTEAFF TGTGCCAGCAGTCGTTTCTTGGACTCGAACACTGAAGCTTTCTTT
TRBD2 TRBJ2-3 . TRBV6-5 CASMASGGTDTQYF TGTGCCAGCATGGCTAGCGGCGGGACAGATACGCAGTATTTT
TRBD1 TRBJ2-7 . TRBV5-1 CASSFDRGRSYEQYF TGCGCCAGCAGCTTCGACAGGGGACGCTCCTACGAGCAGTACTTC
. TRBJ2-1 . TRBV6-1 CASVDRITDEQFF TGTGCCAGCGTAGACAGGATTACTGATGAGCAGTTCTTC
TRBD1 TRBJ1-1 . TRBV4-2 CASSQATGQPNTEAFF TGTGCCAGCAGCCAAGCTACGGGACAGCCGAACACTGAAGCTTTCTTT
. TRBJ1-6 . TRBV7-9 CASSFNLYNSPLHF TGTGCCAGCAGCTTCAACCTATATAATTCACCCCTCCACTTT
TRBD1 TRBJ1-5 . TRBV5-1 CASSSGQDQYSNQPQHF TGCGCCAGCAGCTCCGGACAGGACCAATATAGCAATCAGCCCCAGCATTTT
TRBD1 TRBJ1-4 . TRBV2 CASSEGQGARNEKLFF TGTGCCAGCAGTGAAGGGCAGGGGGCGCGTAATGAAAAACTGTTTTTT
. TRBJ1-5 . TRBV7-2 CASNTGYSNQPQHF TGTGCCAGCAACACAGGGTATAGCAATCAGCCCCAGCATTTT
. TRBJ2-7 . TRBV6-6 CASSYPTRTSSYEQYF TGTGCCAGCAGTTACCCGACAAGGACAAGCTCCTACGAGCAGTACTTC
TRBD1 TRBJ1-5 . TRBV6-6 CASREDRDQPQHF TGTGCCAGCAGGGAAGACAGGGATCAGCCCCAGCATTTT
. TRBJ2-7 . TRBV7-2 CASSLEWSSYEQYF TGTGCCAGCAGCTTAGAATGGAGCTCCTACGAGCAGTACTTC
. TRBJ1-1 . TRBV5-1 CASSGGTEAFF TGCGCCAGCAGCGGGGGGACAGAAGCTTTCTTT
TRBD1 TRBJ2-7 . TRBV5-1 CASSARDRGGYEQYF TGCGCCAGCAGCGCGCGGGACAGGGGAGGCTACGAGCAGTACTTC
TRBD1 TRBJ2-7 . TRBV5-5 CASSSAHRDRVHEQYF TGTGCCAGCAGCTCCGCCCACCGGGACAGGGTCCACGAGCAGTACTTC
. TRBJ2-7 . TRBV18 CASSPGVGIQLYEQYF TGTGCCAGCTCACCAGGAGTGGGCATTCAGCTCTACGAGCAGTACTTC
TRBD2 TRBJ2-2 . TRBV6-1 CASSALAGGSTGELFF TGTGCCAGCAGTGCCCTAGCGGGAGGGAGCACCGGGGAGCTGTTTTTT
TRBD2 TRBJ2-3 . TRBV5-4 CASSSPRAESRLAGHTQYF TGTGCCAGCAGCTCCCCGAGGGCCGAAAGTCGTCTAGCGGGGCATACGCAGTATTTT
. TRBJ2-1 . TRBV14 CASSQGPGLYNEQFF TGTGCCAGCAGCCAGGGCCCGGGCCTTTACAATGAGCAGTTCTTC